Following are 11 T cell receptor beta chains from one sample sequenced in a study of shared clonotypes between healthy human individuals. The assay was immunoSEQ multiplex PCR, and TCRdb's table has in-frame clones only and misses some. The repertoire has more than 1.2 million clones, approximately 98.5% of them found once; the top ten carry over 0.3%. The sequenced sample consisted of naive CD4+ T cells sorted from blood. Subset reported: CD45RA+ positively selected. These receptor sequences come from a man in his thirties or forties in good health.

The rearrangement links TRBV12-5 to TRBJ1-3; perhaps TRBD1 as D (5 bases). This CDR3 is 14 amino acids long. V shed 5 bases and J shed 2 bases, with 10 bases lying between them. Germline CDR1 is LGHNT and CDR2 is FRNRAP. CDR3: CASGPGGAGNTIYF. In nucleotides, the CDR3 is TGTGCTAGTGGTCCGGGGGGGGCTGGAAACACCATATATTTT.

CDR3 sequence: CASRTHSGDEQFF. The CDR3 region has the DNA TGCGCCAGCAGGACCCACTCTGGCGATGAGCAGTTCTTC. The V gene is TRBV5-1, the J gene TRBJ2-1, with D unresolved. The CDR3 sequence is 13 residues long. V was clipped by 5 bases and J by 8 bases, with 14 bases between them. The V gene's germline CDR1 is SGHRS and CDR2 YFSETQ.

On this clone itself: Distinct nucleotide sequences in the sample also encode this CDR3. The chain uses TRBV27 and TRBJ2-5; D gene unclear. The CDR3 sequence is 13 residues long. The ends were cut back, 2 bases at V and 2 bases at J, with 6 bases in the middle. CDR1 is MNHEY and CDR2 is SMNVEV in the germline V gene (reference sequence). The CDR3 coding sequence is TGTGCCAGCAGTTTAAGTCGGCAAGAGACCCAGTACTTC. It is translated as CASSLSRQETQYF.

The chain carries TRBV28 and TRBJ1-2; D not certain. V dropped 7 bases and J dropped 1 base, with 13 bases sitting between them. The CDR3 is made up of 14 amino acids. The V gene's germline CDR1 is MDHEN and CDR2 SYDVKM. This CDR3 reads CASITTGYNYGYTF. The CDR3 DNA reads as TGTGCCAGCATCACCACGGGATATAACTATGGCTACACCTTC.

The gene calls are TRBV2 and TRBJ2-4, with 10 bases that match TRBD2. V lost 7 bases to trimming and J lost 5 bases; unmatched junction nucleotides: 5. From germline, CDR1 is SNHLY and CDR2 FYNNEI. The CDR3 sequence is 14 residues long. This CDR3 is CASTVAGGQNIQYF. The CDR3 DNA reads as TGTGCCAGCACGGTAGCGGGAGGCCAAAACATTCAGTACTTC. The full variable domain, its missing parts supplied by reference TRBV2 and TRBJ2-4, is EPEVTQTPSHQVTQMGQEVILRCVPISNHLYFYWYRQILGQKVEFLVSFYNNEISEKSEIFDDQFSVERPDGSNFTLKIRSTKLEDSAMYFCASTVAGGQNIQYFGAGTRLSVL.

This chain joins TRBV2 and TRBJ1-5; 7 bases fit TRBD1. The ends lost 7 bases at V and 6 bases at J; junction bases unmatched: 12. From germline, CDR1 is SNHLY and CDR2 FYNNEI. This CDR3 region has 15 residues. This CDR3 reads CASTDRAVFSQPQHF. CDR3 coding DNA: TGTGCCAGCACCGACAGGGCGGTGTTCAGTCAGCCCCAGCATTTT.

The chain couples TRBV7-7 to TRBJ2-2, with D unresolved. This CDR3 contains 14 residues. Germline V CDR1 and CDR2: SSHAT, FNYEAQ (reference sequence). Trimming removed 5 bases at V and 5 bases at J, with 12 bases between. DNA for the CDR3: TGTGCCAGCAGCCCCCGAGGAAGTACCGGGGAGCTGTTTTTT. Protein: CASSPRGSTGELFF. Looking up the rest from reference TRBV7-7 and TRBJ2-2 gives the full variable domain: GAGVSQSPRYKVTKRGQDVTLRCDPISSHATLYWYQQALGQGPEFLTYFNYEAQPDKSGLPSDRFSAERPEGSISTLTIQRTEQRDSAMYRCASSPRGSTGELFFGEGSRLTVL.

This sequence joins TRBV15 and TRBJ2-7; TRBD1 is a possible D gene (6 bases). With 0 bases removed from V and 2 bases from J, the gap between germline ends came to 11 bases. The germline V gene has CDR1 LNHNV and CDR2 YYDKDF (reference sequence). The CDR3 is made up of 15 amino acids. The CDR3 spells CATSRDFGTTYEQYF. In DNA form, the CDR3 reads TGTGCCACCAGCAGAGATTTTGGGACAACCTACGAGCAGTACTTC. Using reference TRBV15 and TRBJ2-7 for the parts outside the CDR3, the full variable domain is DAMVIQNPRYQVTQFGKPVTLSCSQTLNHNVMYWYQQKSSQAPKLLFHYYDKDFNNEADTPDNFQSRRPNTSFCFLDIRSPGLGDTAMYLCATSRDFGTTYEQYFGPGTRLTVT.

The chain is built from TRBV5-1 and TRBJ2-2; TRBD2 agrees at 11 bases. Losses at the gene ends were 3 bases for V and 2 bases for J; bases not matched to a gene: 9. Germline CDR1 and CDR2: SGHRS and YFSETQ. This CDR3 is 18 amino acids long. CDR3 DNA sequence: TGCGCCAGCAGCTGGGGGACTAGCGGAGCCGTAAACACCGGGGAGCTGTTTTTT. Amino acid sequence: CASSWGTSGAVNTGELFF.

The V call is TRBV7-9, the J call TRBJ2-1; D remains ambiguous. This CDR3 comprises 13 residues. Germline V CDR1 and CDR2: SEHNR, FQNEAQ (reference sequence). The germline V and J ends were trimmed by 5 bases and 2 bases, with 7 bases remaining between them. The chain's CDR3 is CASSQGTYNEQFF. The CDR3 DNA follows: TGTGCCAGCAGCCAAGGGACCTACAATGAGCAGTTCTTC.

This chain joins TRBV28 and TRBJ1-1; a possible D gene is TRBD1 (5 bases). Between the trimmed V and J ends, which lost 9 bases and 0 bases, there was a span of 8 bases. CDR1 MDHEN and CDR2 SYDVKM come from the germline V gene. CDR3 length equals 12 residues. The CDR3 here is CASKTVNTEAFF. As DNA, the CDR3 is TGTGCCAGTAAGACAGTGAACACTGAAGCTTTCTTT. Based on the CDR3 plus reference TRBV28 and TRBJ1-1, the full variable domain is DVKVTQSSRYLVKRTGEKVFLECVQDMDHENMFWYRQDPGLGLRLIYFSYDVKMKEKGDIPEGYSVSREKKERFSLILESASTNQTSMYLCASKTVNTEAFFGQGTRLTVV.